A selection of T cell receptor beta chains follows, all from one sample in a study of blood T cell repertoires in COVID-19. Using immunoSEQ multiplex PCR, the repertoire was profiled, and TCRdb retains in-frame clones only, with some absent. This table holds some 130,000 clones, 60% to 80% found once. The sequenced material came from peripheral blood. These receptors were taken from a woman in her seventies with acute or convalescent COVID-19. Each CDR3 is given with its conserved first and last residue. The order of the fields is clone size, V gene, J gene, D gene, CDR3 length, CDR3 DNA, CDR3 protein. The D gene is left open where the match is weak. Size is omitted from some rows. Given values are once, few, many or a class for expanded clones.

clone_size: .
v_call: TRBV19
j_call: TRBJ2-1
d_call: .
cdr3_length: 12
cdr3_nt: TGTGCCAGTAGTAGAGACAGGAATGAGCAGTTCTTC
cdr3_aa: CASSRDRNEQFF

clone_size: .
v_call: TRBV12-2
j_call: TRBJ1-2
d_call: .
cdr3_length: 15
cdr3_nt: TGTGCAAGTCGCTTAAAGAGCCTTCGTAACTATGGCTACACCTTC
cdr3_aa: CASRLKSLRNYGYTF

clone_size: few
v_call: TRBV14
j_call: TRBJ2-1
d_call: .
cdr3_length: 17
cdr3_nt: TGTGCCAGCAGCCAACCCAGGGGCGGGGGCCTCTACAATGAGCAGTTCTTC
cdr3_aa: CASSQPRGGGLYNEQFF

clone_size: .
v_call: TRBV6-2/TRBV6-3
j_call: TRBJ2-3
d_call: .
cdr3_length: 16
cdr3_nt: TGTGCCAGCAGTTACGGTTGGCAGGGTGACACAGATACGCAGTATTTT
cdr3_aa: CASSYGWQGDTDTQYF

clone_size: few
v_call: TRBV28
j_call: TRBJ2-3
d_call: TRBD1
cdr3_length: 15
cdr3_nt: TGTGCCAGCAGTTCCGAGGGACAGGGAAGGGATACGCAGTATTTT
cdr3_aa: CASSSEGQGRDTQYF

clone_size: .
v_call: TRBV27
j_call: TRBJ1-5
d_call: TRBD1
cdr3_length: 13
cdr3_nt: TGTGCCAGCAGTTACAGGGGAGGACAGCCCCAGCATTTT
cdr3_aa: CASSYRGGQPQHF

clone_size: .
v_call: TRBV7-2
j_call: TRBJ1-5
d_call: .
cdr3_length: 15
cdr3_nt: TGTGCCAGCAGCTTAGGAGTCTGGAGCAATCAGCCCCAGCATTTT
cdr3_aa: CASSLGVWSNQPQHF

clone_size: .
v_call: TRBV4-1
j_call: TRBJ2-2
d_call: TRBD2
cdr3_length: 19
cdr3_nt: TGCGCCAGCAGCCAGGGTAGCCGGACTAGCGGGGCCGACACCGGGGAGCTGTTTTTT
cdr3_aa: CASSQGSRTSGADTGELFF

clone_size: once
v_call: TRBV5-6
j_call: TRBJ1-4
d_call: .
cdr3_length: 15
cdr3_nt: TGTGCCAGCAGCTTTGGGGTTGGGGGCGGTGAAAAACTGTTTTTT
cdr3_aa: CASSFGVGGGEKLFF

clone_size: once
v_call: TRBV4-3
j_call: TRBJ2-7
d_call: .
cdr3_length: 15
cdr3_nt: TGCGCCAGCAGCCAAGCCATAGGGGCAGTTGGCGAGCAGTACTTC
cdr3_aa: CASSQAIGAVGEQYF

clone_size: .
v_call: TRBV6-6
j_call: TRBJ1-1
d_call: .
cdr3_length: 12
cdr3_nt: TGTGCCAGCCGAAAAAGGGGAACTGAAGCTTTCTTT
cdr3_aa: CASRKRGTEAFF

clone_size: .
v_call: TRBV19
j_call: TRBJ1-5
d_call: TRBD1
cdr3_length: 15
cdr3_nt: TGTGCCAGTAGTATGGAAGGGACAGGGAATCAGCCCCAGCATTTT
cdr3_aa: CASSMEGTGNQPQHF